These T cell receptor beta chains were read from a single sample in a study of read filtering for tumor transcriptome and immune sequencing. One entry per CDR3 protein, called by TCRdb with MiXCR from the reads. The sample lists thousands of distinct CDR3 sequences; more than 15% were seen once. What was sequenced was a population of CD138-negative cells sorted from bone marrow. The receptors stem from a donor at least 40 years old with multiple myeloma. Both conserved end residues are part of each CDR3. A D gene is named only where the DNA matches it firmly. Expanded clones are given a class, and other clones once, few, many or no size at all.

clone_size	j_call	d_call	v_call	cdr3_aa	cdr3_nt
medium-sized	TRBJ2-1	TRBD2	TRBV11-2	CASSLGSGRAREQFF	TGTGCCAGCAGCTTAGGGAGCGGGAGGGCCAGAGAGCAGTTCTTC
.	TRBJ1-5	.	TRBV24-1	CATSDQPYSNQPQHF	TGTGCCACCAGTGACCAGCCCTATAGCAATCAGCCCCAGCATTTT
many	TRBJ2-2	.	TRBV5-1	CASTEGGGIGTGELFF	TGCGCCAGCACCGAGGGAGGGGGCATTGGCACCGGGGAGCTGTTTTTT
many	TRBJ1-6	.	TRBV13	CASRGQVYNSPLHF	TGTGCCAGCAGGGGGCAAGTTTATAATTCACCCCTCCACTTT
many	TRBJ2-1	TRBD2	TRBV20-1	CSARGQIKGGSYNEQFF	TGCAGTGCTAGAGGACAGATCAAGGGAGGGTCATACAATGAGCAGTTCTTC
many	TRBJ2-2	.	TRBV6-2/TRBV6-3	CASSYMGAARTGELFF	TGTGCCAGCAGTTACATGGGGGCCGCTCGCACCGGGGAGCTGTTTTTT
many	TRBJ2-1	TRBD1	TRBV2	CASSPFGSGTGGNEQFF	TGTGCCAGCAGCCCCTTCGGGAGTGGGACAGGGGGCAATGAGCAGTTCTTC
medium-sized	TRBJ2-1	.	TRBV6-2/TRBV6-3	CASSPTPRISYNEQFF	TGTGCCAGCAGCCCAACCCCTAGGATCTCCTACAATGAGCAGTTCTTC
.	TRBJ2-3	.	TRBV7-6	CASSPRRRDTQYF	TGTGCCAGCAGCCCCCGAAGGAGAGATACGCAGTATTTT
many	TRBJ2-1	.	TRBV7-2	CASSSTGRNEQFF	TGTGCCAGCAGCTCGACAGGAAGGAATGAGCAGTTCTTC
many	TRBJ2-7	TRBD1	TRBV6-6	CASILDRGYEQYF	TGTGCCAGCATCCTCGACAGGGGCTACGAGCAGTACTTC
many	TRBJ2-5	TRBD2	TRBV12-3/TRBV12-4	CASSFGGGAAETQYF	TGTGCCAGCAGTTTTGGCGGGGGGGCCGCGGAGACCCAGTACTTC
.	TRBJ2-1	TRBD1	TRBV20-1	CSARIRDSPYKEQFF	TGCAGTGCCCGAATCCGGGACAGCCCCTACAAGGAGCAGTTCTTC
many	TRBJ1-2	.	TRBV3-1	CASSQASQDGYTF	TGTGCCAGCAGCCAAGCAAGTCAAGATGGCTACACCTTC
many	TRBJ2-7	.	TRBV3-1	CASSQAGDVEQYF	TGTGCCAGCAGCCAAGCAGGGGACGTGGAGCAGTACTTC
many	TRBJ1-5	.	TRBV6-1	CASSDRDQPQHF	TGTGCCAGCAGTGACCGGGATCAGCCCCAGCATTTT
many	TRBJ1-2	.	TRBV9	CASSVDWTDYGYTF	TGTGCCAGCAGCGTAGACTGGACAGACTATGGCTACACCTTC
.	TRBJ2-2	.	TRBV6-6	CASLQGGGNTGELFF	TGTGCCAGCCTCCAGGGGGGGGGAAACACCGGGGAGCTGTTTTTT
many	TRBJ2-5	.	TRBV5-1	CASSSNTASGREETQYF	TGCGCCAGCAGCTCCAACACGGCCTCGGGCAGGGAAGAGACCCAGTACTTC
many	TRBJ2-5	.	TRBV24-1	CATSDSAETQYF	TGTGCCACCAGTGATTCCGCGGAGACCCAGTACTTC
many	TRBJ2-7	.	TRBV10-3	CAISRDLSYEQYF	TGTGCCATCAGCCGGGACCTCTCCTACGAGCAGTACTTC
many	TRBJ2-7	.	TRBV7-2	CASSFPQDVGEQYF	TGTGCCAGCAGCTTCCCACAGGATGTAGGAGAGCAGTACTTC
many	TRBJ2-4	.	TRBV11-2	CASSSQNIQYF	TGTGCCAGCAGCTCCCAAAACATTCAGTACTTC
many	TRBJ1-1	.	TRBV5-1	CASSSSGGDYTEAFF	TGCGCCAGCAGCTCATCCGGGGGGGACTACACTGAAGCTTTCTTT
.	TRBJ2-7	.	TRBV21-1	CASRDGRAGYEQYF	TGTGCCAGCAGGGACGGGAGGGCCGGGTACGAGCAGTACTTC
many	TRBJ2-2	TRBD2	TRBV5-1	CASSFRLAGGDTGELFF	TGCGCCAGCAGCTTCCGACTAGCGGGAGGTGACACCGGGGAGCTGTTTTTT
many	TRBJ2-2	TRBD1	TRBV2	CASSTDRAVTGELFF	TGTGCCAGCAGCACGGACAGGGCTGTTACCGGGGAGCTGTTTTTT
many	TRBJ2-1	TRBD2	TRBV2	CASSGGYSLAADYNEQFF	TGTGCCAGCAGTGGGGGATACTCCCTAGCGGCTGACTACAATGAGCAGTTCTTC
many	TRBJ2-5	.	TRBV7-9	CASSPGAETQYF	TGTGCCAGCAGCCCCGGGGCTGAGACCCAGTACTTC
many	TRBJ2-7	TRBD2	TRBV6-5	CASSYYGLASGEQYF	TGTGCCAGCAGTTACTACGGACTAGCGTCGGGCGAGCAGTACTTC
many	TRBJ2-3	.	TRBV27	CASSPGTVGDTQYF	TGTGCCAGCAGTCCGGGGACGGTGGGGGATACGCAGTATTTT
many	TRBJ1-1	.	TRBV29-1	CSVRGGDNTEAFF	TGCAGCGTTCGAGGGGGGGATAACACTGAAGCTTTCTTT
many	TRBJ2-1	TRBD2	TRBV5-8	CASSLALADEQFF	TGTGCCAGCAGCTTGGCTCTAGCGGATGAGCAGTTCTTC
many	TRBJ1-2	TRBD1	TRBV19	CASSPRQGLYGYTF	TGTGCCAGTAGTCCTCGACAGGGACTGTATGGCTACACCTTC
many	TRBJ2-3	TRBD1	TRBV24-1	CATSPSSSGTGARTDTQYF	TGTGCCACCAGTCCCTCTTCCTCCGGGACAGGGGCTCGCACAGATACGCAGTATTTT
many	TRBJ2-2	TRBD1	TRBV29-1	CSGRTGANTGELFF	TGCAGCGGGCGGACAGGGGCGAACACCGGGGAGCTGTTTTTT
many	TRBJ1-1	.	TRBV7-2	CASSLEADPNTEAFF	TGTGCCAGCAGCTTAGAGGCAGACCCGAACACTGAAGCTTTCTTT
medium-sized	TRBJ2-1	.	TRBV5-5	CASSLQRSSYNEQFF	TGTGCCAGCAGCTTGCAACGATCCTCCTACAATGAGCAGTTCTTC
.	TRBJ2-1	.	TRBV5-1	CASSQASTYNEQFF	TGCGCCAGCAGCCAGGCCAGTACCTACAATGAGCAGTTCTTC